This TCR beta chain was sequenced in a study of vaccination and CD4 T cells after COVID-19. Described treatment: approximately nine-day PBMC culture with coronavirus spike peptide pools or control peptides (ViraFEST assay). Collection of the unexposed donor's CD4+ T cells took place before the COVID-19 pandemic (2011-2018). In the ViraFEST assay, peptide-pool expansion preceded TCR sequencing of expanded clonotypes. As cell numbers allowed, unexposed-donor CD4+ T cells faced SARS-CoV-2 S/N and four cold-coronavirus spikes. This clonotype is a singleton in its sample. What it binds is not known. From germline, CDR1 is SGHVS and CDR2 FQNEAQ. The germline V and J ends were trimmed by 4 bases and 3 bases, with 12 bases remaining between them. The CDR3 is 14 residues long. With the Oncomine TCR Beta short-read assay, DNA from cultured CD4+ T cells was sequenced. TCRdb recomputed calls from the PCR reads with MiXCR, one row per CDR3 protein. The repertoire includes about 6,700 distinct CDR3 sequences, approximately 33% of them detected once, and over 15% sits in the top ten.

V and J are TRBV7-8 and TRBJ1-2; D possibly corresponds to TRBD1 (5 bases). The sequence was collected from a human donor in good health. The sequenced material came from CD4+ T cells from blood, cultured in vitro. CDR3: CASSSVGTDYGYTF. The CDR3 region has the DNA TGTGCCAGCAGCTCAGTTGGGACGGACTATGGCTACACCTTC.